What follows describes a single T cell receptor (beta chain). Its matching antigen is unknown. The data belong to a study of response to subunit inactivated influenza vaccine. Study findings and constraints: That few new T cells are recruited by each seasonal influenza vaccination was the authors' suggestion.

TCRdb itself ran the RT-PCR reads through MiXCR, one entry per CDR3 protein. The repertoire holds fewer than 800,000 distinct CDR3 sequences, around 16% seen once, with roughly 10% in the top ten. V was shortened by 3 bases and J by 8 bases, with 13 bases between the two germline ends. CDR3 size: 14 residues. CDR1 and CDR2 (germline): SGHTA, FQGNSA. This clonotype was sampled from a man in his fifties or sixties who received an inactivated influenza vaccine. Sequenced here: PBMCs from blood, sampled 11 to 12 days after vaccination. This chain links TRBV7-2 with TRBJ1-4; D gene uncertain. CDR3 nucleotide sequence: TGTGCCAGCAGCTTGGGGTCAGGTTGGGAAAAACTGTTTTTT. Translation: CASSLGSGWEKLFF.